The 9 T cell receptor beta chains below all came from one sample that was sequenced in a study of CD8 T cells in Susac syndrome. Reverse transcription of 0.5 to 1 ug RNA used random hexamers. Each CDR3 protein is one row after TCRdb ran MiXCR on the immunoSEQ multiplex PCR reads. The table lists more than 150,000 distinct CDR3 sequences, roughly 95% of them singletons. Input material: CD4+ T cells from PBMCs. These TCRs come from a human donor with Susac syndrome.

This clonotype was observed once. V gene TRBV5-1 combines with J gene TRBJ2-1, with a tentative D call TRBD2 (5 bases). There are 16 residues in the CDR3. The V gene lost 4 bases and the J gene lost 8 bases, with 22 bases spanning the gap. CDR1 and CDR2 from the germline V gene are SGHRS and YFSETQ. Here the CDR3 DNA reads TGCGCCAGCAGCCCCATCGACGGAGGCATGGTTCATGAGCAGTTCTTC. It yields the protein CASSPIDGGMVHEQFF.

The rearrangement joins TRBV7-9 to TRBJ1-2; D call uncertain. The germline V gene encodes CDR1 SEHNR and CDR2 FQNEAQ (reference sequence). CDR3 length: 13 amino acids. V was pared by 5 bases and J by 9 bases, with 16 bases between. DNA for the CDR3: TGTGCCAGCAGCCTTGACTCCCCGAGTAGCTACACCTTC. Encoded protein: CASSLDSPSSYTF.

This clonotype was picked up one time. The CDR3 sequence: CASTQGQGSQPQHF. The CDR3, as DNA: TGTGCCAGCACCCAGGGACAGGGAAGTCAGCCCCAGCATTTT. This chain connects TRBV12-3 or TRBV12-4 to TRBJ1-5, with TRBD1 matching 9 bases. This CDR3 has 14 amino acids. With 7 bases clipped from V and 6 bases from J, the junction kept 7 bases outside the gene matches.

J is TRBJ2-1 and V is TRBV29-1; 8 positions agree with TRBD2. Germline CDR1 reads SQVTM; CDR2 reads ANQGSEA. V was pared by 6 bases and J by 6 bases, with 7 bases of the junction left unmatched. This CDR3 has 13 residues. In nucleotides, the CDR3 is TGCAGCGTACCGGGACTAGGAGGCAATGAGCAGTTCTTC. This sequence encodes CSVPGLGGNEQFF.

This clonotype was observed a single time. J is TRBJ2-5 and V is TRBV13, with D hard to call. The germline V and J ends were trimmed by 0 bases and 2 bases, with 13 bases remaining between them. This CDR3 has 16 residues. The germline V gene has CDR1 PRHDT and CDR2 FYEKMQ (reference sequence). CDR3 sequence: CASSLGRRLRQETQYF. CDR3 nucleotides: TGTGCCAGCAGCTTAGGCCGAAGGCTTAGGCAAGAGACCCAGTACTTC.

The chain carries TRBV6-1 and TRBJ2-3; 13 positions match TRBD2. Germline V CDR1 and CDR2: MNHNS, SASEGT. The CDR3 spans 16 residues. Trimming cost V 6 bases and J 2 bases; bases outside gene matches: 5. Written as DNA, the CDR3 is TGTGCCAGCAGCTCAACTAGCGGGGGGGCCACAGATACGCAGTATTTT. Translating it yields CASSSTSGGATDTQYF.

The chain joins TRBV18 to TRBJ1-5; 9 bases fit TRBD1. Germline V gene data show CDR1 as KGHSH and CDR2 as LQKENI. The CDR3 runs to 15 residues. V trimming: 1 base; J trimming: 4 bases; junction bases outside the gene matches: 2. CDR3 residues: CASSPLGTGNQPQHF. Written as DNA, the CDR3 is TGTGCCAGCTCACCACTTGGGACAGGGAATCAGCCCCAGCATTTT.

The rearrangement links TRBV5-1 to TRBJ2-1; 12 bases fit TRBD2. The germline CDR1 and CDR2 sequences are SGHRS and YFSETQ. The junction had 7 bases not matched to a gene; V was cut back by 4 bases and J by 5 bases. This CDR3 is built from 16 residues. CDR3: CASSRRLAGANNEQFF. CDR3 DNA sequence: TGCGCCAGCAGCCGTCGACTAGCGGGGGCCAACAATGAGCAGTTCTTC.

This clonotype was observed once. This chain connects TRBV20-1 to TRBJ1-2; a possible D gene is TRBD1 (6 bases). The germline V and J ends were trimmed by 6 bases and 0 bases, with 11 bases remaining between them. CDR3 length: 13 amino acids. The V gene's germline CDR1 is DFQATT and CDR2 SNEGSKA (reference sequence). The CDR3 sequence is CSAPDSSNYGYTF. CDR3 nucleotides: TGCAGTGCCCCGGACAGCTCTAACTATGGCTACACCTTC.